These T cell receptor beta chains were read from a single sample in a study of T cell responses to AZD1222 COVID-19 vaccine. Clones were read by immunoSEQ multiplex PCR, and TCRdb kept only the in-frame ones, dropping some. Here the sample spans some 140,000 clones, approximately 93% being singletons. The material sequenced was peripheral blood, taken on day 0 of AZD1222 vaccination. The origin of the receptors is an adult in good health. Both conserved end residues are part of each CDR3. The D gene is left open where the match is weak. Expanded clones are given a class, and other clones once, few, many or no size at all.

j_call clone_size d_call v_call cdr3_aa cdr3_nt
TRBJ2-7 . . TRBV30 CAWSVGLAYEQYF TGTGCCTGGAGTGTCGGACTTGCCTACGAGCAGTACTTC
TRBJ1-6 . . TRBV30 CAWNGRWDSPLHF TGTGCCTGGAACGGACGGTGGGATTCACCCCTCCACTTT
TRBJ1-1 . . TRBV6-5 CAHRGGTENTEAFF TGTGCCCACCGAGGAGGGACTGAGAACACTGAAGCTTTCTTT
TRBJ2-2 . . TRBV2 CASSASTPELFF TGTGCCAGCAGTGCTTCGACCCCGGAGCTGTTTTTT
TRBJ2-1 . . TRBV18 CASSPRPKSNEQFF TGTGCCAGCTCACCTCGACCGAAATCCAATGAGCAGTTCTTC
TRBJ2-1 once TRBD2 TRBV24-1 CATSAVPGLAGANEQFF TGTGCCACCAGTGCGGTCCCAGGACTAGCGGGAGCTAATGAGCAGTTCTTC
TRBJ1-1 . . TRBV19 CASSTVKGTEAFF TGTGCCAGTAGTACTGTAAAGGGAACTGAAGCTTTCTTT
TRBJ2-1 once . TRBV28 CASPAYNEQFF TGTGCCAGTCCGGCCTACAATGAGCAGTTCTTC
TRBJ2-1 . TRBD2 TRBV24-1 CATSDLSSGSLYEQFF TGTGCCACCAGTGATCTGTCTAGCGGGAGTCTCTATGAGCAGTTCTTC
TRBJ1-2 . TRBD1 TRBV6-5 CASRPRQGAYGYTF TGTGCCAGCAGACCCCGACAGGGGGCCTATGGCTACACCTTC
TRBJ1-4 . . TRBV3-1/TRBV3-2 CASSQRTLYNEKLFF TGTGCCAGCAGCCAACGGACACTATATAATGAAAAACTGTTTTTT
TRBJ2-5 . . TRBV5-5 CASSSRNQETQYF TGTGCCAGCAGCTCGCGAAACCAAGAGACCCAGTACTTC
TRBJ1-2 . . TRBV11-1 CASSFGLEADGYTF TGTGCCAGCAGCTTTGGTCTAGAGGCGGATGGCTACACCTTC
TRBJ2-1 . . TRBV19 CASTTEYNEQFF TGTGCCAGCACGACAGAGTACAATGAGCAGTTCTTC
TRBJ2-4 . TRBD2 TRBV6-2/TRBV6-3 CASSYTSGFQYF TGTGCCAGCAGTTACACTAGCGGTTTTCAGTACTTC
TRBJ1-4 . TRBD1 TRBV5-6 CASSYHRGENEKLFF TGTGCCAGCTCCTACCACAGGGGAGAGAATGAAAAACTGTTTTTT
TRBJ1-6 . . TRBV18 CASSPQENSPLHF TGTGCCAGCTCACCCCAGGAGAATTCACCCCTCCACTTT
TRBJ2-1 . TRBD2 TRBV5-6 CASSTGLAGAEQFF TGTGCCAGCAGCACGGGACTAGCGGGAGCTGAGCAGTTCTTC
TRBJ1-1 . TRBD1 TRBV10-3 CAIREQGATEAFF TGTGCCATCAGAGAACAGGGGGCAACTGAAGCTTTCTTT
TRBJ1-4 . . TRBV4-2 CASSHDPGDEKLFF TGTGCCAGCAGCCACGATCCGGGGGATGAAAAACTGTTTTTT
TRBJ2-7 . TRBD2 TRBV4-1 CASSAGAGAYEQYF TGCGCCAGCAGCGCCGGGGCGGGGGCCTACGAGCAGTACTTC
TRBJ1-1 few . TRBV9 CASSANRDGRTEAFF TGTGCCAGCAGCGCAAACAGGGACGGCAGGACTGAAGCTTTCTTT
TRBJ1-6 . . TRBV28 CASLIGGLRNSPLHF TGTGCCAGCTTGATTGGGGGGCTACGGAATTCACCCCTCCACTTT
TRBJ1-3 . . TRBV11-2 CASSLEPAYSGNTIYF TGTGCCAGCAGCTTAGAACCTGCTTACTCTGGAAACACCATATATTTT
TRBJ2-1 . . TRBV9 CASSRVRSSYNEQFF TGTGCCAGCAGCCGGGTGCGAAGCTCCTACAATGAGCAGTTCTTC
TRBJ1-5 once TRBD1 TRBV19 CASDDGQGAHQPQHF TGTGCCAGCGATGATGGACAGGGGGCCCATCAGCCCCAGCATTTT
TRBJ2-2 . . TRBV29-1 CSVGGRLSNTGELFF TGCAGCGTGGGGGGCCGACTGTCGAACACCGGGGAGCTGTTTTTT
TRBJ1-1 . . TRBV30 CAWSPSFTEAFF TGTGCCTGGAGTCCCAGCTTCACTGAAGCTTTCTTT
TRBJ2-1 . . TRBV4-3 CASSLAVGTAYNEQFF TGCGCCAGCAGCTTAGCGGTAGGAACGGCCTACAATGAGCAGTTCTTC
TRBJ2-7 . TRBD2 TRBV27 CASSPLAGGRYEQYF TGTGCCAGCAGTCCCCTAGCGGGAGGTCGGTACGAGCAGTACTTC
TRBJ1-1 once . TRBV7-3 CASSLIAGVGTAEAFF TGTGCCAGCAGCTTAATAGCAGGGGTTGGGACCGCTGAAGCTTTCTTT
TRBJ2-5 . . TRBV4-1 CASSQWRRETQYF TGCGCCAGCAGCCAATGGCGTAGGGAGACCCAGTACTTC
TRBJ1-2 . . TRBV4-1 CASRQTGFNYGYTF TGCGCCAGCAGGCAGACAGGATTTAACTATGGCTACACCTTC
TRBJ2-1 . . TRBV5-1 CAIHHHSSYNEQFF TGCGCCATCCACCACCATAGCTCCTACAATGAGCAGTTCTTC
TRBJ1-4 . . TRBV5-1 CASSLSGLNEKLFF TGCGCCAGCAGCTTGTCAGGGTTGAACGAAAAACTGTTTTTT
TRBJ2-1 . . TRBV29-1 CSVEDNGSSHEQFF TGCAGCGTTGAAGATAACGGCAGTTCCCATGAGCAGTTCTTC
TRBJ1-5 . TRBD1 TRBV7-2 CASSWGQGALDQPQHF TGTGCCAGCAGTTGGGGCCAGGGGGCGCTGGATCAGCCCCAGCATTTT
TRBJ2-1 . . TRBV4-1 CASSLLSGVPNEQFF TGCGCCAGCAGCCTCCTTTCGGGCGTACCCAATGAGCAGTTCTTC
TRBJ2-5 . TRBD2 TRBV7-3 CASSLTGLAGPQETQYF TGTGCCAGCAGCTTAACGGGACTAGCGGGGCCACAAGAGACCCAGTACTTC
TRBJ1-5 . . TRBV3-1/TRBV3-2 CASSQGVNSNQPQHF TGTGCCAGCAGCCAAGGGGTGAATAGCAATCAGCCCCAGCATTTT
TRBJ1-4 . . TRBV7-8 CASSLVLRQHATNEKLFF TGTGCCAGCAGCTTAGTCTTGAGGCAGCATGCAACTAATGAAAAACTGTTTTTT
TRBJ2-1 . TRBD2 TRBV28 CASSPPSQRGNYNEQFF TGTGCCAGCAGTCCACCCTCACAGCGGGGTAATTACAATGAGCAGTTCTTC
TRBJ1-2 . TRBD1 TRBV6-1 CASRRDRNYGYTF TGTGCCAGCAGGCGGGACAGAAACTATGGCTACACCTTC
TRBJ2-7 . . TRBV24-1 CATSDPVRGAYEQYF TGTGCCACCAGTGATCCCGTCAGGGGCGCCTACGAGCAGTACTTC
TRBJ2-1 . TRBD1 TRBV18 CASSQPTGKGYNEQFF TGTGCCAGCTCGCAACCGACAGGGAAGGGCTACAATGAGCAGTTCTTC
TRBJ1-1 . . TRBV4-1 CASSREVRSTEAFF TGCGCCAGCAGTAGGGAGGTTCGTAGCACTGAAGCTTTCTTT
TRBJ2-7 . . TRBV7-2 CASSLGRSEQYF TGTGCCAGCAGCTTAGGGAGGAGCGAGCAGTACTTC
TRBJ2-3 . . TRBV16 CASSPSGEGTDTQYF TGTGCCAGCAGCCCCTCAGGGGAGGGTACAGATACGCAGTATTTT
TRBJ1-2 once . TRBV27 CASSPQGSYGYTF TGTGCCAGCAGTCCACAGGGAAGTTATGGCTACACCTTC
TRBJ2-3 . TRBD2 TRBV6-4 CASSLLAGASDTQYF TGTGCCAGCAGTTTACTAGCGGGAGCGTCAGATACGCAGTATTTT